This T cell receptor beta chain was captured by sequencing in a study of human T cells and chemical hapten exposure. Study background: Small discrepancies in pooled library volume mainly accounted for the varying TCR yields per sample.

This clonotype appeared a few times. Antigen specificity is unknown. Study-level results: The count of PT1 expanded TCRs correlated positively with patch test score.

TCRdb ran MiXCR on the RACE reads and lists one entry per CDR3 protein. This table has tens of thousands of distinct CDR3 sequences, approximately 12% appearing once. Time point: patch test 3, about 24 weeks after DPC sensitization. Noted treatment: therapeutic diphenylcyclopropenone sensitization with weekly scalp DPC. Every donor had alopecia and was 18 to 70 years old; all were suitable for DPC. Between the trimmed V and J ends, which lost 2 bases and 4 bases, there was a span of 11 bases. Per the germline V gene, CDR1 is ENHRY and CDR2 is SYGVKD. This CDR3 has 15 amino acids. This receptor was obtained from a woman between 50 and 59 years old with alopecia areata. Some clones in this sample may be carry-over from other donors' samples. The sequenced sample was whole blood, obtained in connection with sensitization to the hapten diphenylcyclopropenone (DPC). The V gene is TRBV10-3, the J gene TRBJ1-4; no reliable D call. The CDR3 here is CAISENGVRNEKLFF. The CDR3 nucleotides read TGTGCCATCAGTGAGAACGGGGTTCGTAATGAAAAACTGTTTTTT.